This T cell receptor (beta chain) was observed in a study of cytomegalovirus exposure and HLA in healthy donors. Amplification used 60 Vbeta primers and 13 Jbeta primers. This table comes from immunoSEQ multiplex PCR, and its TCRdb copy is limited to in-frame clones, with some not included. The table lists around 99,000 clones, approximately 57% of them singletons. The CDR3 has 17 residues. V shed 5 bases and J shed 2 bases, with 22 bases lying between them. Germline CDR1 reads SEHNR; CDR2 reads FQNEAQ (reference sequence). The chain combines TRBV7-9 with TRBJ2-7; TRBD2 might be the D (5 bases). Sequenced sample: PBMCs. The clonotype comes from a woman aged 25 to 39 in good health and CMV-seronegative. The CDR3 sequence is CASSLTAGGPAPYEQYF. CDR3 nucleotides: TGTGCCAGCAGCCTAACCGCGGGCGGGCCTGCCCCCTACGAGCAGTACTTC. The full variable domain, rest sourced from reference TRBV7-9 and TRBJ2-7, is DTGVSQNPRHKITKRGQNVTFRCDPISEHNRLYWYRQTLGQGPEFLTYFQNEAQLEKSRLLSDRFSAERPKGSFSTLEIQRTEQGDSAMYLCASSLTAGGPAPYEQYFGPGTRLTVT.